This T cell receptor beta chain stems from a study of technical replicates of blood from a handful of donors. The assay was immunoSEQ multiplex PCR, and TCRdb's table has in-frame clones only and misses some. The sample lists about 73,000 clones, 85% to 95% occurring once. This receptor was taken from a human donor in good health. The specimen sequenced was T cells isolated from PBMCs.

For the CDR3, the DNA is TGTGCCAGCAGCCTGGGGGACTCCGCGTTCTTC. Its translation is CASSLGDSAFF. The chain combines TRBV25-1 with TRBJ2-1, with D tentatively TRBD2 (6 bases). Germline V lookup: CDR1 MGHDK, CDR2 SYGVNS. V was clipped by 6 bases and J by 15 bases, with 15 bases between them. There are 11 residues in the CDR3.